A selection of T cell receptor beta chains follows, all from one sample in a study of CD8 T cells in Susac syndrome. TCRdb recomputed calls from the immunoSEQ multiplex PCR reads with MiXCR, one row per CDR3 protein. This table has approximately 110,000 distinct CDR3 sequences, 93% appearing once. What was sequenced was CD8+ T cells from PBMCs. All receptors come from a human donor with multiple sclerosis. CDR3s include the opening cysteine and the closing phenylalanine or tryptophan. D genes are given only for firm matches. Some rows have no size entry. The others give once, few or many, or a class for an expanded clone.

CDR3 protein: CASSQAGNQPQHF; CDR3 DNA: TGTGCCAGCAGCCAAGCGGGAAATCAGCCCCAGCATTTT; V gene: TRBV3-1; J gene: TRBJ1-5; D gene: -; clone size: -
CDR3 protein: CASSYDRGGYNEQFF; CDR3 DNA: TGTGCCAGCAGCTACGACAGGGGGGGCTACAATGAGCAGTTCTTC; V gene: TRBV7-9; J gene: TRBJ2-1; D gene: TRBD1; clone size: -
CDR3 protein: CATGGEAFGFQPQHF; CDR3 DNA: TGTGCCACGGGGGGGGAGGCCTTTGGGTTTCAGCCCCAGCATTTT; V gene: TRBV24-1; J gene: TRBJ1-5; D gene: -; clone size: -
CDR3 protein: CASSRNGDYGYTF; CDR3 DNA: TGTGCCAGCAGTCGGAACGGGGACTATGGCTACACCTTC; V gene: TRBV12-3/TRBV12-4; J gene: TRBJ1-2; D gene: -; clone size: -
CDR3 protein: CASSLYEGETQYF; CDR3 DNA: TGTGCCAGCAGTTTATACGAGGGGGAGACCCAGTACTTC; V gene: TRBV28; J gene: TRBJ2-5; D gene: -; clone size: -
CDR3 protein: CASSWGDRGLTEAFF; CDR3 DNA: TGCGCCAGCAGCTGGGGGGACAGGGGGCTTACTGAAGCTTTCTTT; V gene: TRBV5-1; J gene: TRBJ1-1; D gene: TRBD1; clone size: -
CDR3 protein: CASSPRMQGTGELFF; CDR3 DNA: TGTGCCAGCAGCCCTCGGATGCAAGGCACCGGGGAGCTGTTTTTT; V gene: TRBV9; J gene: TRBJ2-2; D gene: -; clone size: -
CDR3 protein: CASRQIYEQYF; CDR3 DNA: TGTGCCAGCCGTCAGATCTACGAGCAGTACTTC; V gene: TRBV6-5; J gene: TRBJ2-7; D gene: -; clone size: -
CDR3 protein: CASSQRTGDEQYF; CDR3 DNA: TGTGCCAGCAGCCAACGGACAGGGGACGAGCAGTACTTC; V gene: TRBV3-1; J gene: TRBJ2-7; D gene: TRBD1; clone size: -
CDR3 protein: CASSQDRGLGGYTF; CDR3 DNA: TGTGCCAGCAGTCAGGACAGGGGTCTTGGAGGCTACACCTTC; V gene: TRBV13; J gene: TRBJ1-2; D gene: TRBD1; clone size: -
CDR3 protein: CASSQEGGNTEAFF; CDR3 DNA: TGTGCCAGCAGCCAAGAAGGGGGGAACACTGAAGCTTTCTTT; V gene: TRBV3-1; J gene: TRBJ1-1; D gene: -; clone size: once
CDR3 protein: CASSRTGYNEQFF; CDR3 DNA: TGTGCCAGCAGCCGGACAGGTTACAATGAGCAGTTCTTC; V gene: TRBV7-9; J gene: TRBJ2-1; D gene: TRBD1; clone size: once
CDR3 protein: CASSGTGENTIYF; CDR3 DNA: TGTGCCAGCAGCGGAACAGGGGAAAACACCATATATTTT; V gene: TRBV9; J gene: TRBJ1-3; D gene: TRBD1; clone size: -
CDR3 protein: CASSMRLAGDEQFF; CDR3 DNA: TGTGCCAGCAGTATGCGATTAGCGGGGGATGAGCAGTTCTTC; V gene: TRBV28; J gene: TRBJ2-1; D gene: TRBD2; clone size: -
CDR3 protein: CASTPSGTGTGELFF; CDR3 DNA: TGTGCCAGCACCCCCTCCGGGACGGGGACCGGGGAGCTGTTTTTT; V gene: TRBV27; J gene: TRBJ2-2; D gene: -; clone size: once
CDR3 protein: CASASSPQEYTEAFF; CDR3 DNA: TGTGCTAGTGCTTCCTCCCCCCAGGAGTACACTGAAGCTTTCTTT; V gene: TRBV12-5; J gene: TRBJ1-1; D gene: -; clone size: -
CDR3 protein: CASRTYTEAFF; CDR3 DNA: TGTGCCAGCAGGACGTACACTGAAGCTTTCTTT; V gene: TRBV28; J gene: TRBJ1-1; D gene: -; clone size: -
CDR3 protein: CASLTSTTNTGELFF; CDR3 DNA: TGTGCCAGCCTAACAAGCACAACGAACACCGGGGAGCTGTTTTTT; V gene: TRBV7-9; J gene: TRBJ2-2; D gene: -; clone size: -